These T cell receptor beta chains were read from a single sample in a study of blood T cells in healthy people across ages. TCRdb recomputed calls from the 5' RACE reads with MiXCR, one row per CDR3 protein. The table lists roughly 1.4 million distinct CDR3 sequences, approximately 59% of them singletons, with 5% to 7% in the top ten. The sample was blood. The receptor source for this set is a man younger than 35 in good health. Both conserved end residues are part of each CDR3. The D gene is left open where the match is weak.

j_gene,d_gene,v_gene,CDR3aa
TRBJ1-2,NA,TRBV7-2,CASSFLTRVGYTF
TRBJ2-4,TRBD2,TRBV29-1,CSVEDPREAGKRNIQYF
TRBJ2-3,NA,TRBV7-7,CASSPGPRTDTQYF
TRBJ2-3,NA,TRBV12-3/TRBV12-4,CASSLNGEGPDTQYF
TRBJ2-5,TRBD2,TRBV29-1,CSVVLAGRQETQYF
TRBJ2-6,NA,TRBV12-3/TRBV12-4,CASSFGQLSAGANVLTF
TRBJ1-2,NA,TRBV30,CAWSVQGGREGYTF
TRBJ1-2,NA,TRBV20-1,CSAALSTYTF
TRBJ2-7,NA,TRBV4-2,CASSQDAGSPYEQYF
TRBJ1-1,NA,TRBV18,CASSPRTTQGRNTEAFF
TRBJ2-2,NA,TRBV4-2,CASSQAGGDTGELFF
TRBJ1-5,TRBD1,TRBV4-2,CASSLEPTGGSQPQHF
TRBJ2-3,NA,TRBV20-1,CSASSGHTDTQYF
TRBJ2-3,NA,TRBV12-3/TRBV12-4,CASSFVGTYYTDTQYF
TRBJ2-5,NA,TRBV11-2,CASSEGGMQYF
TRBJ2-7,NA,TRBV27,CASSSGPSSYEQYF
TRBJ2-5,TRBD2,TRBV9,CASSSLLAGPSSGTQYF
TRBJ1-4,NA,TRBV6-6,CASSYSIESSNEKLFF
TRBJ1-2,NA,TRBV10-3,CAIRIPMGDYGYTF
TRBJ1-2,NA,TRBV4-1,CASSQASYGYTF
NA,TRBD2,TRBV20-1,CSATSGRLGYEQYF
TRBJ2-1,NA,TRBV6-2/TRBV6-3,CASSPLASGTSGEQFF
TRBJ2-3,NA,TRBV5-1,CASSLWGSDTDTQYF
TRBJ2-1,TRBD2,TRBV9,CASGTSPGAFADNEQFF
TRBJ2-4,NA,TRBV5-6,CASSTESTGIKNIQYF
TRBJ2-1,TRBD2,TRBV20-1,CSARSSGRGWNEQFF
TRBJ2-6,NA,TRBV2,CATPARPNSGANVLTF
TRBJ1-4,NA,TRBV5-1,CASSLLQGRGEKLFF
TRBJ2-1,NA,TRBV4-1,CASSQPGHNEQFF
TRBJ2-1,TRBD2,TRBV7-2,CASSLGRDYQMEQFF
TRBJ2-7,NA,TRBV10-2,CASSEPPREQYF
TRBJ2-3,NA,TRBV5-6,CASSTRDPTQYF
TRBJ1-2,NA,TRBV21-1,CASSKGGRGRWPYGYTF
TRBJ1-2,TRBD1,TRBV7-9,CASSLGDSYYGYTF
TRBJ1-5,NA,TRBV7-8,CASSLARGGSQPQHF
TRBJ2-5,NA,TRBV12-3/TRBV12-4,CASSLSLAPQETQYF
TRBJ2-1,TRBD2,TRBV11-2,CASSTTGGDEQFF
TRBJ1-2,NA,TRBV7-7,CASSPQHNYGYTF
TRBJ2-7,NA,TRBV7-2,CASSATHRSYEQYF
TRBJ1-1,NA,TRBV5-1,CASSLTGLGPAEAFF
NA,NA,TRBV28,CASSFAGPNEQYF
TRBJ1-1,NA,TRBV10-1,CASSESTQGIGTEAFF
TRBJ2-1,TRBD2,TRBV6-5,CASTASGGTQDEQFF
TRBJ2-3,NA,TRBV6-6,CASGLQRDTQYF